The 28 T cell receptor beta chains reported below all come from one sample, sequenced in a study of T cells in Graves' hyperthyroidism and ophthalmopathy. TCR beta CDR3 region amplification was performed from RNA transcripts. HTBI primers drove first-round RT-PCR of the TCR CDR3. TCRdb re-derived calls from the multiplex PCR reads in MiXCR, one entry per CDR3 protein. The sample has about 590,000 distinct CDR3 sequences; approximately 15% are singletons. The sample was blood. Source of these receptors: a woman between 18 and 29 years old with Graves' ophthalmopathy.

In this sample, this clonotype turned up many times. The CDR3 sequence is CATTGGFEAFF. The CDR3, as DNA: TGTGCCACGACAGGGGGCTTTGAAGCTTTCTTT. V and J are TRBV12-3 or TRBV12-4 and TRBJ1-1, with 10 bases aligning to TRBD1. The trim removed 10 bases at V and 7 bases at J, leaving 3 bases unmatched. This CDR3 is 11 amino acids long.

There are many counts of this clonotype. The rearrangement joins TRBV7-2 to TRBJ2-7; TRBD1 matches at 7 bases. CDR3 length equals 17 residues. Germline V CDR1 and CDR2: SGHTA, FQGNSA. The V and J ends lost 7 bases and 3 bases, in that order; junction bases with no gene match: 18. The CDR3 DNA reads as TGTGCCAGCACCCACCGCCCCCGGGACAGTGACCTCTACGAGCAGTACTTC. This sequence encodes CASTHRPRDSDLYEQYF.

V gene TRBV11-2 combines with J gene TRBJ2-7; 8 positions match TRBD2. Per germline, CDR1 SGHAT and CDR2 FQNNGV. V lost 5 bases, J lost 3 bases, and 9 bases stayed unmatched. This CDR3 comprises 15 residues. This CDR3 reads CASSRSGVLHYEQYF. For the CDR3, the DNA is TGTGCCAGCAGCCGTAGCGGGGTGTTACACTACGAGCAGTACTTC.

This clonotype occurred many times. The chain combines TRBV7-9 with TRBJ2-3, with 9 bases fitting TRBD1. CDR1 is SEHNR, CDR2 FQNEAQ, per germline (reference sequence). With V trimmed by 4 bases and J by 2 bases, 7 bases remained unmatched. The CDR3 length is 16 residues. This chain's CDR3 is CASSSSGQGYTDTQYF. In DNA, the CDR3 is TGTGCCAGCAGCTCCTCGGGACAGGGATACACAGATACGCAGTATTTT. Full variable domain (rest looked up from reference TRBV7-9 and TRBJ2-3): DTGVSQNPRHKITKRGQNVTFRCDPISEHNRLYWYRQTLGQGPEFLTYFQNEAQLEKSRLLSDRFSAERPKGSFSTLEIQRTEQGDSAMYLCASSSSGQGYTDTQYFGPGTRLTVL.

This clonotype showed up many times. The V and J genes are TRBV27 and TRBJ2-2; 9 bases fit TRBD1. With V trimmed by 0 bases and J by 14 bases, 10 bases remained unmatched. CDR3 length equals 15 residues. Germline V CDR1 and CDR2: MNHEY, SMNVEV (reference sequence). The CDR3 loop is CASSLSRTGARELFF. The CDR3 coding sequence is TGTGCCAGCAGTTTATCGAGGACAGGGGCTAGAGAACTGTTTTTT.

Comments on this clonotype: A read error may explain this, as a much larger clone is one base away. The gene calls are TRBV30 and TRBJ2-2; TRBD2 might be the D (5 bases). CDR1 is GTSNPN and CDR2 is SVGIG in the germline V gene (reference sequence). The CDR3 runs to 12 residues. The CDR3 protein is CAWSKGTGELSF. The CDR3 DNA sequence: TGTGCCTGGAGTAAAGGCACCGGGGAGCTGTCTTTT.

This clonotype was seen many times. The chain combines TRBV2 with TRBJ2-2, with 11 bases that match TRBD2. Trimming at V came to 8 bases and at J to 3 bases, leaving 8 bases not matched to a gene. The germline gives CDR1 SNHLY, CDR2 FYNNEI. The CDR3 is 16 amino acids. CDR3 loop: CASGPLSGRDTGELFF. DNA for the CDR3: TGTGCCAGCGGCCCCCTTAGCGGGAGGGACACCGGGGAGCTGTTTTTT.

With regard to this clonotype: A read error may produce the germline difference seen at one junction end. Written as DNA, the CDR3 is TGTGCCAGCGGTCCGACGGGACAGGGGATGACCTACGAGCGGTACTTC. Its protein product is CASGPTGQGMTYERYF. The gene calls are TRBV6-1 and TRBJ2-7, with 10 positions matching TRBD1. CDR3 size: 16 residues. Germline CDR1 is MNHNS and CDR2 is SASEGT.

The table lists this clonotype with many counts. This chain joins TRBV11-2 and TRBJ1-5; possibly TRBD1 for D (6 bases). Germline assignment: CDR1 SGHAT and CDR2 FQNNGV. This CDR3 has 13 residues. V was shortened by 1 base and J by 7 bases, with 8 bases between the two germline ends. CDR3 region: CASSLGGPQPQHF. For the CDR3, the DNA is TGTGCCAGCAGCTTAGGGGGGCCGCAGCCCCAGCATTTT.

This clonotype was counted many times. The chain joins TRBV6-1 to TRBJ2-7; 7 positions match TRBD1. Germline CDR1 MNHNS, CDR2 SASEGT. V shed 6 bases and J 0 bases; nucleotides not matched to a gene: 11. The CDR3 sequence is 16 residues long. The CDR3 sequence: CASSHLTGVNSYEQYF. The CDR3 coding sequence is TGTGCCAGCAGCCACCTCACAGGGGTGAACTCCTACGAGCAGTACTTC.

The genes are TRBV18 and TRBJ1-1, with D possibly being TRBD1 (6 bases). Trimming removed 4 bases at V and 2 bases at J, with 17 bases between. Per germline, CDR1 KGHSH and CDR2 LQKENI. The CDR3 is made up of 16 amino acids. CDR3 region: CASSLHDWTANTEAFF. CDR3 in DNA: TGTGCCAGCTCACTACACGACTGGACAGCAAACACTGAAGCTTTCTTT.

This chain's CDR3 is CSVADRAWRPQHF. The DNA of the CDR3 is TGCAGTGTCGCCGACAGGGCCTGGCGGCCCCAGCATTTT. The chain has TRBV20-1 and TRBJ1-5, with TRBD1 matching 7 bases. Germline-derived CDR1 and CDR2 are DFQATT and SNEGSKA (reference sequence). This CDR3 has 13 amino acids. Germline trimming cut 7 bases from V and 9 bases from J; bases unmatched to any gene: 12.

This clonotype was detected many times. The gene calls are TRBV6-1 and TRBJ2-1; D ambiguous. Germline V gene data show CDR1 as MNHNS and CDR2 as SASEGT. The V end lost 6 bases, the J end lost 0 bases, and 15 bases lay between the germline ends. This CDR3 comprises 16 residues. The CDR3 nucleotides are TGTGCCAGCAGAGACCCCTTGCGGAGCTCCTACAATGAGCAGTTCTTC. This encodes CASRDPLRSSYNEQFF.

This clonotype was seen repeatedly, ten times or more. The chain combines TRBV12-3 or TRBV12-4 with TRBJ2-7; TRBD2 aligns across 12 bases. With 6 bases clipped from V and 7 bases from J, the junction kept 10 bases outside the gene matches. The CDR3 consists of 15 residues. The CDR3 DNA follows: TGTGCCAGCAGCTTTAGTACTAGCGGGAGGTCGGAGCAGTACTTC. It codes for CASSFSTSGRSEQYF.

V usage is TRBV18 and J usage is TRBJ2-7; D assignment may be TRBD1 or TRBD2 (5 bases each). The CDR3 runs 15 residues. The V end was cut by 3 bases, the J end by 3 bases, with 15 bases between. Germline V gene sequence: CDR1 KGHSH, CDR2 LQKENI. The CDR3 DNA follows: TGTGCCAGCTCACCCGGGGCCGGGACCCTCTACGAGCAGTACTTC. The encoded protein is CASSPGAGTLYEQYF.

The sample holds many counts of this clonotype. V is TRBV13 and J is TRBJ2-2, with D possibly matching TRBD1 (6 bases). From germline, CDR1 is PRHDT and CDR2 FYEKMQ (reference sequence). V lost 8 bases and J lost 5, with 21 bases in between. This CDR3 region has 16 residues. The CDR3 DNA follows: TGTGCCAGCCGTGAGATCGGGACAACCAGAACCGGGGAGCTGTTTTTT. Protein sequence: CASREIGTTRTGELFF.

This chain links TRBV4-1 with TRBJ2-7; D is unresolved. The V end lost 8 bases, the J end lost 1 base, and 12 bases lay between the germline ends. CDR1 is MGHRA, CDR2 YSYEKL, per germline. This CDR3 contains 13 residues. Written as DNA, the CDR3 is TGCGCCAGCGCTAAGGCTGCATCCTACGAGCAGTACTTC. It specifies CASAKAASYEQYF.

Ten or more counts support this clonotype. The V and J genes are TRBV6-2 or TRBV6-3 and TRBJ2-6; D perhaps matches TRBD2 (6 bases). The CDR3 extends over 18 amino acids. V lost 0 bases, J lost 0 bases, and 12 bases lay in between. The germline V gene has CDR1 MNHEY and CDR2 SVGEGT. The CDR3 DNA reads as TGTGCCAGCAGTTACTCCAGGGACTCTTTCTCTGGGGCCAACGTCCTGACTTTC. Residues: CASSYSRDSFSGANVLTF.

Ten or more counts support this clonotype. The chain joins TRBV10-3 to TRBJ2-2, with TRBD2 matching over 9 bases. Trimming at V came to 2 bases and at J to 0 bases, leaving 4 bases not matched to a gene. There are 17 residues in the CDR3. Germline CDR1 is ENHRY and CDR2 is SYGVKD. The CDR3 protein is CAISERASGTNTGELFF. The CDR3 nucleotides read TGTGCCATCAGTGAGCGGGCTAGCGGGACGAACACCGGGGAGCTGTTTTTT.

Ten or more counts support this clonotype. V is TRBV30 and J is TRBJ2-1; TRBD2 matches 8 bases. Germline trimming cut 0 bases from V and 7 bases from J; bases unmatched to any gene: 5. Germline CDR1 and CDR2: GTSNPN and SVGIG (reference sequence). CDR3 size: 14 residues. The CDR3 reads CAWSVPGRGNEQFF. The CDR3 nucleotides read TGTGCCTGGAGTGTACCCGGGAGGGGGAATGAGCAGTTCTTC.

Ten or more counts support this clonotype. The CDR3 sequence: CASSLDRRGTEAFF. CDR3 sequence (DNA): TGCGCCAGCAGCTTGGACAGGAGGGGCACTGAAGCTTTCTTT. The rearrangement joins TRBV5-1 to TRBJ1-1; TRBD1 is a possible D gene (5 bases). CDR1 is SGHRS and CDR2 is YFSETQ in the germline V gene. V shed 0 bases and J shed 4 bases, with 10 bases lying between them. This CDR3 spans 14 amino acids.

This clonotype was seen ten or more times. V is TRBV28 and J is TRBJ1-2, with 7 bases aligning to TRBD1. The V gene end was trimmed by 5 bases and the J gene end by 4 bases; junction bases not matched to a gene: 10. The CDR3 has 15 amino acids. Germline CDR1 is MDHEN and CDR2 is SYDVKM. The CDR3 is CASSLGTALSYGYTF. CDR3 sequence (DNA): TGTGCCAGCAGTCTGGGGACAGCATTATCCTATGGCTACACCTTC.

The chain combines TRBV20-1 with TRBJ2-3; D remains unclear. The CDR3 consists of 15 residues. Between the trimmed V and J ends, which lost 4 bases and 0 bases, there was a span of 14 bases. The germline V gene encodes CDR1 DFQATT and CDR2 SNEGSKA (reference sequence). The CDR3 DNA reads TGCAGTGCTAAGGAAACGTACACTAGCACAGATACGCAGTATTTT. This gives the protein CSAKETYTSTDTQYF.

The V and J genes are TRBV2 and TRBJ2-1, with a weak D call TRBD2 (5 bases). Germline assignment: CDR1 SNHLY and CDR2 FYNNEI. This CDR3 is 17 amino acids long. The V end was cut by 2 bases, the J end by 6 bases, with 20 bases between. In DNA form, the CDR3 reads TGTGCCAGCAGTGAACGGCGGTCTAGCAGCCCTCGCAATGAGCAGTTCTTC. Its translation is CASSERRSSSPRNEQFF.

Many counts were recorded for this clonotype. The V and J genes are TRBV28 and TRBJ2-2; TRBD1 or TRBD2 may be the D gene (5 bases each). Germline V gene data show CDR1 as MDHEN and CDR2 as SYDVKM. The CDR3 is made up of 14 amino acids. V was trimmed by 3 bases and J by 7 bases, leaving 12 bases between them. Here the CDR3 reads CASSLTGHGGELFF. As DNA, the CDR3 is TGTGCCAGCAGTTTGACGGGGCACGGCGGGGAGCTGTTTTTT. Combining the CDR3 with reference TRBV28 and TRBJ2-2 gives the whole variable domain DVKVTQSSRYLVKRTGEKVFLECVQDMDHENMFWYRQDPGLGLRLIYFSYDVKMKEKGDIPEGYSVSREKKERFSLILESASTNQTSMYLCASSLTGHGGELFFGEGSRLTVL.

DNA for the CDR3: TGCAGTGTTGACGTTCAAAAAGGGGGAAACGAGCAGTACTTC. Translated, it gives CSVDVQKGGNEQYF. The chain recombines TRBV20-1 with TRBJ2-7, with a tentative D call TRBD1 (6 bases). CDR1 and CDR2 from the germline V gene are DFQATT and SNEGSKA (reference sequence). CDR3 size: 14 residues. Trimming took off 7 bases at V and 5 bases at J, with 21 bases between the two ends.

This clonotype appeared many times. The rearrangement joins TRBV7-9 to TRBJ2-7; TRBD1 or TRBD2 may be the D gene (6 bases each). The V end lost 11 bases, the J end lost 3 bases, and 23 bases lay between the germline ends. Germline CDR1 is SEHNR and CDR2 is FQNEAQ (reference sequence). The CDR3 consists of 15 residues. The CDR3 DNA reads as TGTGCCTATACCCGAGAGGGGGAGGCGGTCTACGAGCAGTACTTC. It is translated as CAYTREGEAVYEQYF.

This sequence joins TRBV5-1 and TRBJ2-5; D may be TRBD2 (6 bases). Trimming shortened V by 4 bases and J by 1 base, and 17 bases separated the two germline ends. Looked up from germline, CDR1 is SGHRS and CDR2 is YFSETQ. The CDR3 has 16 amino acids. The CDR3 DNA reads as TGCGCCAGCAGCCTCACATCGTGGAGGGCCCAAGAGACCCAGTACTTC. Protein product: CASSLTSWRAQETQYF. The full variable domain, completed using reference TRBV5-1 and TRBJ2-5, is KAGVTQTPRYLIKTRGQQVTLSCSPISGHRSVSWYQQTPGQGLQFLFEYFSETQRNKGNFPGRFSGRQFSNSRSEMNVSTLELGDSALYLCASSLTSWRAQETQYFGPGTRLLVL.